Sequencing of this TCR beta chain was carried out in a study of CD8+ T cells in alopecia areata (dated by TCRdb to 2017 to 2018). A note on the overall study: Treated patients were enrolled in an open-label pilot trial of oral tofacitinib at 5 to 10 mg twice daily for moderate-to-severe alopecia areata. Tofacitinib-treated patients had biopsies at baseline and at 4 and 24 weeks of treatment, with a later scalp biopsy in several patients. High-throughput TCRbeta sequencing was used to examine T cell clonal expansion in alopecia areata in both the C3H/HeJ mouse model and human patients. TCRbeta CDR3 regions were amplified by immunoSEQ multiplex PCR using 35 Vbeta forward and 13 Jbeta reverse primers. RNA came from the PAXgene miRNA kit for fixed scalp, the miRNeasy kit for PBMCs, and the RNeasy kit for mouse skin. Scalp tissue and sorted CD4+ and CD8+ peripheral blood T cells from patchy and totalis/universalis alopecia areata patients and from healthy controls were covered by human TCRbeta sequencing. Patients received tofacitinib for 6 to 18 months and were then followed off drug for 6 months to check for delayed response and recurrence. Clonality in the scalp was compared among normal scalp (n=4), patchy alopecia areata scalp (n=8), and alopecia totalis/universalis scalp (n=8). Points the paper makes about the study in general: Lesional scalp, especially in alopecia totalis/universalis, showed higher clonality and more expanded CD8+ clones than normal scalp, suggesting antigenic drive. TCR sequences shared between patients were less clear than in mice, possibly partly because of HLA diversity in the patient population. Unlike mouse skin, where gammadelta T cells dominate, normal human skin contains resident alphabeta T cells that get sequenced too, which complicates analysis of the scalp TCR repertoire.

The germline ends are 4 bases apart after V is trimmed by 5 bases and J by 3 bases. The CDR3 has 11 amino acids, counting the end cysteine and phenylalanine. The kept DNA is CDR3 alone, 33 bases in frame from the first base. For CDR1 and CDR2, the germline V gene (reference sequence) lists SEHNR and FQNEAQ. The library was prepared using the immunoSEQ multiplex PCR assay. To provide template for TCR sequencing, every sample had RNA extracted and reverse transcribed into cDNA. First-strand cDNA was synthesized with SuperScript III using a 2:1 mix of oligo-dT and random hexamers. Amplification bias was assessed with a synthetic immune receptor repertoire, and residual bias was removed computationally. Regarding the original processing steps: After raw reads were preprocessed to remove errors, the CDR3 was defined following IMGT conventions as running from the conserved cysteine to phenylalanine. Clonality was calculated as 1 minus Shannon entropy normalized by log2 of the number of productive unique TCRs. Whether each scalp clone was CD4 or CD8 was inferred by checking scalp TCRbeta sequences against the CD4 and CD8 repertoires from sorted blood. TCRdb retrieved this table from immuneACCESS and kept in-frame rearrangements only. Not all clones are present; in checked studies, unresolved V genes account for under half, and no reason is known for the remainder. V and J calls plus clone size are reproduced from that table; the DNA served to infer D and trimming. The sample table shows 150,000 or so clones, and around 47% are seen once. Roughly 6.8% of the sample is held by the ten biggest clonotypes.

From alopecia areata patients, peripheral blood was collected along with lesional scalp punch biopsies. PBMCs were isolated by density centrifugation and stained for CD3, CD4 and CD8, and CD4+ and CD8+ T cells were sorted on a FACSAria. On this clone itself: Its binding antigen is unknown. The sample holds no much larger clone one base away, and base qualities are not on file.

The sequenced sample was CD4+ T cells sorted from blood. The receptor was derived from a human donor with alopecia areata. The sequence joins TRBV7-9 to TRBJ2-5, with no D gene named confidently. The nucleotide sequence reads TGTGCCAGCAGCCGAGAAGAGACCCAGTACTTC. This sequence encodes CASSREETQYF. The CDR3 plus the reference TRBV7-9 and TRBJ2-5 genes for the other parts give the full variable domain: DTGVSQNPRHKITKRGQNVTFRCDPISEHNRLYWYRQTLGQGPEFLTYFQNEAQLEKSRLLSDRFSAERPKGSFSTLEIQRTEQGDSAMYLCASSREETQYFGPGTRLLVL.